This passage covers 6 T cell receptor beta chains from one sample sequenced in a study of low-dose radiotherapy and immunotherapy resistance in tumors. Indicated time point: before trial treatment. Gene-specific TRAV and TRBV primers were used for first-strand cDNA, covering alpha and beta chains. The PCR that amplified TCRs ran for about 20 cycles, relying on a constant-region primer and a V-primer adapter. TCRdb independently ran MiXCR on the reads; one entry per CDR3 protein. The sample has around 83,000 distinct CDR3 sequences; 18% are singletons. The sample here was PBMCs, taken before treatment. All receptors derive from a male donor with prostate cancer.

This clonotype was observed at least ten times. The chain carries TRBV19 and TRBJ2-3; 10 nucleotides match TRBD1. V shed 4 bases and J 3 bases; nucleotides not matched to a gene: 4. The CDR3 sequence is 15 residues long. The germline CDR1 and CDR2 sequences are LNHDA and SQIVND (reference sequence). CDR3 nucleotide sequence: TGTGCCAGTAGTAGCGGACAGGGGGGGACAGATACGCAGTATTTT. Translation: CASSSGQGGTDTQYF.

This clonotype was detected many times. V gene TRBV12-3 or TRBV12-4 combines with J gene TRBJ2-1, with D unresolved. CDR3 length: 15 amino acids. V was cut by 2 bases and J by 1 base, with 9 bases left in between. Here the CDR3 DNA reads TGTGCCAGCAGTTTACTCGCTAGTTCCTACAATGAGCAGTTCTTC. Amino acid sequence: CASSLLASSYNEQFF.

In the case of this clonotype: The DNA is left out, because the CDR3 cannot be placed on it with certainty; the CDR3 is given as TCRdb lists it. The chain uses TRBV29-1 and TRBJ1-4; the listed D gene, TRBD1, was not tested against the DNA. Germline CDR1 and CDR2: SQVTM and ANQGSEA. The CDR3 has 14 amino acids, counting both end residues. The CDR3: CSVRGGGPEKLFFF.

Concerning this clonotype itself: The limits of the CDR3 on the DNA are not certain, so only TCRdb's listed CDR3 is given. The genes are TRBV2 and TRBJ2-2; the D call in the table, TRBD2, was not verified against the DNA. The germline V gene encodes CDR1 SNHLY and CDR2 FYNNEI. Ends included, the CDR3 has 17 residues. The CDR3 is CASSEAVASPFGELFFF.

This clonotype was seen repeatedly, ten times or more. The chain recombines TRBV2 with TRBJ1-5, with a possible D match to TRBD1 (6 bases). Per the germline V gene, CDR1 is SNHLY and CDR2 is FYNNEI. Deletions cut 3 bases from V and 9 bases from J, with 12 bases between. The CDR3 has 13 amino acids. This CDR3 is CASSEEIRGPQHF. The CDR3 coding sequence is TGTGCCAGCAGTGAGGAGATCAGGGGGCCCCAGCATTTT.

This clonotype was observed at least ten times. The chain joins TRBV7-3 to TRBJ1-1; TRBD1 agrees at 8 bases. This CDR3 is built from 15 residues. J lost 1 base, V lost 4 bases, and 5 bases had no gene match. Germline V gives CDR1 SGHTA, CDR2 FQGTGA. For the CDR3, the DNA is TGTGCCAGCAGCTCAACAGGGGGAAAGAACACTGAAGCTTTCTTT. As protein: CASSSTGGKNTEAFF.